One sample yielded the 2 T cell receptor beta chains listed below, sequenced in a study of blood T cell repertoires in COVID-19. The method was immunoSEQ multiplex PCR; TCRdb's version includes in-frame clones alone and lacks a portion of them. The sample consists of 80,000 to 95,000 clones, 60% to 80% of them appearing once. Specimen: peripheral blood. The receptor source for this set is a woman aged 50 to 65 with acute or convalescent COVID-19.

The chain couples TRBV15 to TRBJ1-3; 8 bases are shared with TRBD1. The germline CDR1 and CDR2 sequences are LNHNV and YYDKDF (reference sequence). This CDR3 spans 15 amino acids. Unmatched junction bases numbered 6, after V lost 0 bases and J lost 8 bases. The CDR3 DNA sequence: TGTGCCACCAGCAGAGACCCTAGACAGGGGCACACCATATATTTT. Translating it yields CATSRDPRQGHTIYF.

Remarks on this clone: Other DNA sequences in this sample translate to the same CDR3. The chain employs TRBV12-3 or TRBV12-4 and TRBJ1-2; 10 bases line up with TRBD1. V was clipped by 7 bases and J by 5 bases; unmatched bases: 4. The CDR3 spans 13 residues. In DNA form, the CDR3 reads TGTGCCAGCACTCCGGGACAGGGGTATGGCTACACCTTC. It encodes CASTPGQGYGYTF.